A selection of T cell receptor beta chains follows, all from one sample in a study of blood T cell repertoires in COVID-19. The repertoire was sequenced with immunoSEQ multiplex PCR; TCRdb's copy has only in-frame clones and lacks some. The table includes some 200,000 clones, 86% detected once. The sequenced sample consisted of peripheral blood. The receptors shown here come from a man between 65 and 79 years old with acute or convalescent COVID-19. The conserved cysteine and the conserved F or W are not part of the CDR3 here. A D gene is named only where the DNA matches it firmly.

J gene,D gene,V gene,CDR3 protein
TRBJ1-1,.,TRBV11-2,ASSLGPETEAF
TRBJ2-5,TRBD2,TRBV18,ASSPRGLAGSLEETQY
TRBJ1-2,TRBD1,TRBV9,ASSLVGTGGYGYT
TRBJ2-3,.,TRBV11-2,ASSPVRVRTDTQY
TRBJ2-3,TRBD1,TRBV7-3,ASRDRGDTQY
TRBJ2-3,.,TRBV28,ASRTPGADTQY
TRBJ2-7,TRBD1,TRBV5-5,ASSFGQGAIEQY
TRBJ2-7,.,TRBV4-1,ASSQMHTGTYEQY
TRBJ2-1,TRBD1,TRBV24-1,ATGTVGEDEQF
TRBJ1-1,TRBD1,TRBV5-1,ASSRIGRGSTEAF
TRBJ1-2,.,TRBV9,ASSVVSTNNYGYT
TRBJ1-4,.,TRBV5-1,ASSLGPRRTNEKLF
TRBJ2-3,.,TRBV5-1,ASSLARTSTDTQY
TRBJ1-4,TRBD1,TRBV25-1,ASSEMTGFEKLF
TRBJ1-2,.,TRBV15,AIGQISNYGYT
TRBJ2-7,TRBD2,TRBV3-1/TRBV3-2,ASSQANGTSGGREQY
TRBJ1-6,.,TRBV7-2,ASSPQWVPGAYNSPLH
TRBJ2-7,.,TRBV6-5,ASSRTVRPYEQY
TRBJ1-5,.,TRBV18,ASSPAGRDQPQH
TRBJ2-3,.,TRBV30,AWSVGRGDTQY
TRBJ1-1,TRBD1,TRBV5-4,ASSLGTGSGGTEAF
TRBJ2-6,.,TRBV4-3,ASSRRRLTGLSGANVLT
TRBJ2-1,.,TRBV21-1,ASINDRDIMGNEQF
TRBJ2-1,TRBD1,TRBV28,ASTFLGQGLYNEQF
TRBJ2-3,.,TRBV29-1,SKQESPTDTQY
TRBJ2-5,TRBD2,TRBV9,ASSARGGGPQETQY
TRBJ2-3,TRBD2,TRBV5-6,ASSNSGASTDTQY
TRBJ2-1,TRBD2,TRBV27,ASSSSGRALWEQF
TRBJ2-7,TRBD2,TRBV10-3,AISEISGGNEQY
TRBJ1-4,.,TRBV6-1,ASSEVRGEKLF
TRBJ2-7,TRBD1,TRBV9,ASSPRTGIYEQY
TRBJ2-7,TRBD1,TRBV19,ASSIQGAHYEQY
TRBJ1-4,TRBD1,TRBV15,ATSSGTGNEKLF
TRBJ1-1,TRBD1,TRBV18,ASSPQTGGYTEAF
TRBJ2-1,TRBD2,TRBV5-4,ASSTGLARSSYNEQF
TRBJ1-1,TRBD1,TRBV25-1,ASKGGWETEAF
TRBJ2-2,TRBD1,TRBV11-2,ASSWGGQGRGGELF
TRBJ1-2,.,TRBV6-1,ASSEGGANYGYT
TRBJ2-7,TRBD1,TRBV6-6,ASSQAAVSGGFVYEQY
TRBJ1-1,.,TRBV19,ASTDPGRNTEAF
TRBJ1-2,TRBD1,TRBV5-6,ASSLGIQGYGYT
TRBJ2-3,.,TRBV3-1/TRBV3-2,ASSQMTSTDTQY
TRBJ1-5,TRBD1,TRBV19,ASSPPSPDRVGQPQH
TRBJ1-2,TRBD1,TRBV5-5,ASSLSSGTGPYGYT
TRBJ1-5,.,TRBV19,ASSSRGSTARHQPQH
TRBJ1-6,TRBD1,TRBV5-4,ASSDRGQGSPLH
TRBJ2-1,.,TRBV7-2,ASSTAARYNEQF